These 25 T cell receptor beta chains were all obtained from the same sample, sequenced in a study of T cell repertoires in cytomegalovirus infection. TCRdb called the reads again in MiXCR, with one record for every CDR3 protein. Of 250,000 or so distinct CDR3 sequences detected, over 15% appear once; the ten largest clones hold less than 50%. Sample: CD8+ T cells from PBMCs. These receptors all come from a human donor in good health (CMV status not recorded). Some clones in this sample may be carry-over from other donors' samples.

The chain links TRBV2 to TRBJ2-7, with D possibly called TRBD1 or TRBD2 (6 bases each). Trimming left V 4 bases short and J 3 bases short, with 16 bases between. The CDR3 is 15 amino acids. CDR1 and CDR2 (germline): SNHLY, FYNNEI. The CDR3 nucleotides are TGTGCCAGCAGTGTCGCGGCGGGACAAAGCTACGAGCAGTACTTC. Protein: CASSVAAGQSYEQYF. Drawing the rest from reference TRBV2 and TRBJ2-7, the complete variable domain is EPEVTQTPSHQVTQMGQEVILRCVPISNHLYFYWYRQILGQKVEFLVSFYNNEISEKSEIFDDQFSVERPDGSNFTLKIRSTKLEDSAMYFCASSVAAGQSYEQYFGPGTRLTVT.

The chain is built from TRBV20-1 and TRBJ1-2, with 9 positions matching TRBD1. Germline assignment: CDR1 DFQATT and CDR2 SNEGSKA (reference sequence). The V and J ends lost 6 bases and 4 bases, in that order; junction bases with no gene match: 12. The CDR3 consists of 15 residues. DNA of the CDR3: TGCAGTGCGCATTCCGGGGACAGGGCTCCCTATGGCTACACCTTC. As protein: CSAHSGDRAPYGYTF.

This clonotype turned up a few times. The J gene is TRBJ2-3, the V gene TRBV28; TRBD1 aligns across 7 bases. The CDR3 runs to 14 residues. Germline V gene sequence: CDR1 MDHEN, CDR2 SYDVKM. V lost 6 bases to trimming and J lost 5 bases; unmatched junction nucleotides: 8. CDR3 loop: CASSADRVEDTQYF. The CDR3 nucleotides read TGTGCCAGCAGCGCTGACAGGGTGGAAGATACGCAGTATTTT.

The rearrangement joins TRBV6-1 to TRBJ2-1; D is unclear. CDR1 and CDR2 from the germline V gene are MNHNS and SASEGT. The CDR3 spans 16 residues. V was shortened by 0 bases and J by 2 bases, with 11 bases between the two germline ends. CDR3 DNA: TGTGCCAGCAGTGAAGCAGGTCTCTTACCCTACAATGAGCAGTTCTTC. The encoded protein is CASSEAGLLPYNEQFF.

The CDR3 DNA sequence: TGTGCCAGCAGCTTAATCCAGAGCACTGAAGCTTTCTTT. Translating it yields CASSLIQSTEAFF. The chain couples TRBV28 to TRBJ1-1; the D is unclear. Germline V gene data show CDR1 as MDHEN and CDR2 as SYDVKM. The germline V and J ends were trimmed by 6 bases and 4 bases, with 12 bases remaining between them. The CDR3 extends over 13 amino acids.

This clonotype has a handful of counts. V and J are TRBV11-2 and TRBJ2-7, with 7 bases lining up with TRBD1. The CDR3 length is 14 residues. Germline CDR1 and CDR2: SGHAT and FQNNGV. Unmatched junction bases numbered 6, after V lost 5 bases and J lost 2 bases. CDR3 amino acids: CASSPPDRAYEQYF. The CDR3 DNA follows: TGTGCCAGCAGCCCCCCCGACAGGGCCTACGAGCAGTACTTC.

This clonotype was observed at least ten times. This chain uses TRBV10-3 with TRBJ2-7, with D maybe TRBD1 (5 bases). The CDR3 runs to 13 residues. CDR1 is ENHRY, CDR2 SYGVKD, per germline. V lost 11 bases to trimming and J lost 2 bases, with 16 bases between them. The CDR3 loop reads CASTETETYEQYF. The DNA for the CDR3 is TGTGCCTCTACGGAGACAGAAACCTACGAGCAGTACTTC.

A few counts support this clonotype. The V call is TRBV28, the J call TRBJ2-2; D may be TRBD2 (6 bases). Germline CDR1 is MDHEN and CDR2 is SYDVKM. CDR3 length: 18 amino acids. The V end lost 5 bases, the J end lost 4 bases, and 23 bases lay between the germline ends. CDR3: CASSLTIPRDWGTGELFF. The CDR3, as DNA: TGTGCCAGCAGTCTCACTATCCCCCGGGACTGGGGCACCGGGGAGCTGTTTTTT.

This clonotype was observed many times. The chain carries TRBV28 and TRBJ2-7; the D gene is possibly TRBD1 (6 bases). The CDR3 length is 15 residues. V was clipped by 5 bases and J by 2 bases, with 16 bases between them. Per germline, CDR1 MDHEN and CDR2 SYDVKM. The CDR3 sequence: CASSAETGLTYEQYF. DNA of the CDR3: TGTGCCAGCAGTGCCGAGACAGGCCTGACCTACGAGCAGTACTTC.

Ten or more counts support this clonotype. The rearrangement joins TRBV7-6 to TRBJ2-1; D is unclear. This CDR3 spans 13 amino acids. Germline V gene sequence: CDR1 SGHVS, CDR2 FNYEAQ. V lost 5 bases, J lost 0 bases, and 5 bases lay in between. Here the CDR3 DNA reads TGTGCCAGCAGCGAGGTCTCCTACAATGAGCAGTTCTTC. Translating it yields CASSEVSYNEQFF.

This clonotype was counted at least ten times. The V gene is TRBV12-3 or TRBV12-4, the J gene TRBJ2-5; 8 bases line up with TRBD2. Trimming removed 5 bases from V and 1 base from J; junction bases left unmatched: 6. CDR3 length equals 15 residues. The CDR3 nucleotides read TGTGCCAGCAGTCCGCGGGGGGCTCTCCAAGAGACCCAGTACTTC. Its protein is CASSPRGALQETQYF.

This chain connects TRBV28 to TRBJ1-1, with 9 bases lining up with TRBD1. This CDR3 spans 15 amino acids. The germline V gene encodes CDR1 MDHEN and CDR2 SYDVKM. Trimming removed 4 bases from V and 6 bases from J; junction bases left unmatched: 9. CDR3 sequence (DNA): TGTGCCAGCAGTTATCACGACAGGGGGGGGGCTGAAGCTTTCTTT. This encodes CASSYHDRGGAEAFF. Supplemented by reference TRBV28 and TRBJ1-1, the full variable domain reads DVKVTQSSRYLVKRTGEKVFLECVQDMDHENMFWYRQDPGLGLRLIYFSYDVKMKEKGDIPEGYSVSREKKERFSLILESASTNQTSMYLCASSYHDRGGAEAFFGQGTRLTVV.

This clonotype turned up a few times. The genes are TRBV2 and TRBJ1-2; D is unresolved. Germline CDR1 is SNHLY and CDR2 is FYNNEI. The CDR3 totals 16 residues. This CDR3 reads CAINEGPRALNYGYTF. For the CDR3, the DNA is TGTGCTATCAACGAGGGTCCGAGGGCCCTTAACTATGGCTACACCTTC. Full variable domain (outside the CDR3, taken from reference TRBV2 and TRBJ1-2): EPEVTQTPSHQVTQMGQEVILRCVPISNHLYFYWYRQILGQKVEFLVSFYNNEISEKSEIFDDQFSVERPDGSNFTLKIRSTKLEDSAMYFCAINEGPRALNYGYTFGSGTRLTVV.

The chain couples TRBV12-5 to TRBJ1-1, with 7 bases aligning to TRBD1. The length of the CDR3 is 13 residues. J lost 6 bases, V lost 7 bases, and 8 bases had no gene match. CDR1 LGHNT and CDR2 FRNRAP come from the germline V gene. CDR3 in amino acids: CASARQGASEAFF. The CDR3 nucleotides read TGTGCTAGTGCTCGACAGGGCGCGTCTGAAGCTTTCTTT. The full variable domain, its missing parts supplied by reference TRBV12-5 and TRBJ1-1, is DARVTQTPRHKVTEMGQEVTMRCQPILGHNTVFWYRQTMMQGLELLAYFRNRAPLDDSGMPKDRFSAEMPDATLATLKIQPSEPRDSAVYFCASARQGASEAFFGQGTRLTVV.

This clonotype occurred a few times. The chain recombines TRBV27 with TRBJ2-1; 11 positions match TRBD2. The CDR3 consists of 15 residues. J gave up 8 bases and V 5 bases, and 8 bases lay outside the gene matches. CDR1 is MNHEY, CDR2 SMNVEV, per germline (reference sequence). CDR3 in amino acids: CASSRSSGGFYEQFF. The CDR3 DNA sequence: TGTGCCAGCAGTAGATCTAGCGGGGGGTTCTATGAGCAGTTCTTC.

This clonotype was seen at least ten times. V usage is TRBV27 and J usage is TRBJ2-1; 12 positions match TRBD2. J gave up 8 bases and V 2 bases, and 4 bases lay outside the gene matches. The CDR3 sequence is 15 residues long. Germline CDR1 reads MNHEY; CDR2 reads SMNVEV (reference sequence). As DNA, the CDR3 is TGTGCCAGCAGTTTAGAACTAGCGGGGGGCGATGAGCAGTTCTTC. Amino acids: CASSLELAGGDEQFF.

The chain joins TRBV27 to TRBJ2-7; the D is unclear. Germline CDR1 is MNHEY and CDR2 is SMNVEV (reference sequence). Between the trimmed V and J ends, which lost 2 bases and 0 bases, there was a span of 11 bases. This CDR3 contains 15 residues. CDR3 DNA: TGTGCCAGCAGTTTAAACAGCCAAAGCTCCTACGAGCAGTACTTC. Translating gives CASSLNSQSSYEQYF.

There are many counts of this clonotype. J is TRBJ1-2 and V is TRBV7-2; D unresolved. CDR1 SGHTA and CDR2 FQGNSA come from the germline V gene. Between the trimmed V and J ends, which lost 1 base and 8 bases, there was a span of 5 bases. CDR3 length equals 11 residues. CDR3 coding DNA: TGTGCCAGCAGCTTAGGTGGAGGCTACACCTTC. This sequence encodes CASSLGGGYTF. The full variable domain, its missing parts supplied by reference TRBV7-2 and TRBJ1-2, is GAGVSQSPSNKVTEKGKDVELRCDPISGHTALYWYRQSLGQGLEFLIYFQGNSAPDKSGLPSDRFSAERTGGSVSTLTIQRTQQEDSAVYLCASSLGGGYTFGSGTRLTVV.

The chain is built from TRBV11-2 and TRBJ2-5; maybe TRBD2 (5 bases). Germline V lookup: CDR1 SGHAT, CDR2 FQNNGV. The CDR3 contains 14 residues. Trimming cost V 5 bases and J 0 bases, with 10 bases left between them. The DNA of the CDR3 is TGTGCCAGCAGCCCGGACGGGAACCAAGAGACCCAGTACTTC. This gives the protein CASSPDGNQETQYF.

This clonotype occurred many times. The CDR3 nucleotides are TGCGCCAGCTCTGGACTAGCGGGGTTCACAGATACGCAGTATTTT. Amino acid sequence: CASSGLAGFTDTQYF. The chain recombines TRBV10-2 with TRBJ2-3; 12 nucleotides align to TRBD2. The CDR3 is 15 residues long. V was clipped by 8 bases and J by 2 bases; unmatched bases: 5. The germline CDR1 and CDR2 sequences are WSHSY and SAAADI.

This clonotype turned up a few times. V gene TRBV18 combines with J gene TRBJ2-4; 9 bases align to TRBD2. The V gene end was trimmed by 3 bases and the J gene end by 6 bases; junction bases not matched to a gene: 3. CDR3 length equals 14 residues. Germline V lookup: CDR1 KGHSH, CDR2 LQKENI. CDR3 nucleotides: TGTGCCAGCTCACCGGGACTAGCCTTAAACATTCAGTACTTC. Translated, it gives CASSPGLALNIQYF.

As for this clonotype: A much larger clone differs by one base, so this may be a read error. The V and J genes are TRBV12-3 or TRBV12-4 and TRBJ1-5; D not resolved. The V end was cut by 2 bases, the J end by 6 bases, with 8 bases between. The CDR3 has 13 residues. CDR3 protein: CASSLRAIQPQHF. CDR3 sequence (DNA): TGTGCCAGCAGTTTAAGGGCCATTCAGCCCCAGCATTTT.

V is TRBV15 and J is TRBJ2-3, with D possibly being TRBD2 (7 bases). V shed 1 base and J shed 1 base, with 15 bases lying between them. The CDR3 consists of 17 residues. CDR1 LNHNV and CDR2 YYDKDF come from the germline V gene (reference sequence). This chain's CDR3 is CATSRGAGAARTDTQYF. In DNA, the CDR3 is TGTGCCACCAGCAGAGGGGCGGGGGCTGCCCGCACAGATACGCAGTATTTT.

This clonotype was seen repeatedly, ten times or more. DNA for the CDR3: TGTGCCAGCAGTTACGGGACGAATGAGCAGTTCTTC. Protein product: CASSYGTNEQFF. The chain links TRBV6-5 to TRBJ2-1; D possibly uses TRBD1 or TRBD2 (5 bases each). CDR1 and CDR2 (germline): MNHEY, SVGAGI. With 2 bases removed from V and 7 bases from J, the gap between germline ends came to 6 bases. The CDR3 sequence is 12 residues long.

This chain connects TRBV20-1 to TRBJ1-2, with D perhaps matching TRBD1 (6 bases). Germline V gene lookup returns CDR1 DFQATT and CDR2 SNEGSKA (reference sequence). The CDR3 runs 15 residues. Trimming took 0 bases from V and 4 from J, leaving 15 bases between them. The CDR3 sequence: CSARDLRGGSYGYTF. The CDR3 DNA reads TGCAGTGCTAGAGATCTGAGGGGGGGATCCTATGGCTACACCTTC.